The T cell receptor (beta chain) under discussion was sequenced for a study of Graves' ophthalmopathy and Graves' hyperthyroidism. The overall study: Ahead of any treatment, peripheral blood was obtained at the initial diagnosis.

Certain patients, namely those with other autoimmune diseases, uncontrolled infections, pregnancy or lactation, were excluded. The diagnosis was founded upon clinical symptoms, serum thyroxine, TRAb, thyroid ultrasound and orbital computed tomography. Unmatched junction bases numbered 9, after V lost 6 bases and J lost 2 bases. The CDR3 length is 15 residues. Germline V gene data show CDR1 as MNHNS and CDR2 as SASEGT. Overall study findings and caveats: Most expanded clonotypes in thyroid above 0.001 frequency also showed up in blood.

As for this clonotype: The antigen remains undetermined.

Beta-chain TCR CDR3 regions were amplified from RNA transcripts. First-round RT-PCR used HTBI primers; second-round multiplex PCR followed. TCRdb passed the multiplex PCR reads through MiXCR, listing each CDR3 protein once. The sample consists of some 170,000 distinct CDR3 sequences, 39% of them appearing once. The sample taken for sequencing was peripheral blood. This receptor was identified in a man aged 25-40 years with Graves' ophthalmopathy. The chain combines TRBV6-1 with TRBJ2-7; the match to TRBD2 covers 8 bases. The CDR3: CASSIAGGGPYEQYF. In nucleotides, the CDR3 is TGTGCCAGCAGCATCGCGGGAGGAGGACCCTACGAGCAGTACTTC.